A selection of T cell receptor beta chains follows, all from one sample in a study of T cells in Graves' hyperthyroidism and ophthalmopathy. A single record per CDR3 protein comes from TCRdb applying MiXCR to the multiplex PCR reads. The sample carries 480,000 or so distinct CDR3 sequences, about 46% recorded once. The sample was peripheral blood or thyroid tissue (not recorded which). The source is an adult woman with Graves' disease, either hyperthyroidism or ophthalmopathy (not recorded which). Both conserved end residues are part of each CDR3. Fields, in order: CDR3 length, D gene, J gene, V gene, clone size, CDR3 protein, CDR3 DNA. D genes are given only for firm matches. A row's size may be missing; if present it is once, few, many or a size class.

16 - TRBJ1-2 TRBV10-3 many CAISPGDGGANYGYTF TGTGCCATCAGCCCCGGTGACGGCGGGGCTAACTATGGCTACACCTTC
8 TRBD1 TRBJ1-1 TRBV12-3/TRBV12-4 few CATQQGGF TGTGCCACTCAGCAGGGGGGGTTC
16 TRBD2 TRBJ2-5 TRBV4-1 - CASSQPGREGQETQYF TGCGCCAGCAGCCAACCTGGGCGGGAGGGCCAAGAGACCCAGTACTTC
15 - TRBJ1-1 TRBV5-1 once CASSFGQVENTEAFF TGCGCCAGCAGCTTCGGTCAGGTTGAGAACACTGAAGCTTTCTTT
12 - TRBJ1-2 TRBV30 few CAWSQNSIGYTF TGTGCCTGGAGCCAAAACAGCATTGGCTACACCTTC
11 - TRBJ1-1 TRBV29-1 once CSVEGGSKAFF TGCAGCGTTGAAGGGGGTTCTAAGGCTTTCTTT
9 - TRBJ2-7 TRBV10-1 - CATPYEQYF TGCGCCACCCCCTACGAGCAGTACTTC
12 - TRBJ2-5 TRBV29-1 - CSAEPPQETQYF TGCAGCGCTGAACCGCCCCAAGAGACCCAGTACTTC
13 TRBD1 TRBJ1-6 TRBV24-1 - CATSSGGSSPLHF TGTGCCACCAGCTCAGGGGGATCATCACCCCTCCACTTT
15 TRBD2 TRBJ2-5 TRBV7-8 many CASSSPSGRGETQYF TGTGCCAGCAGCTCCCCTAGCGGGAGGGGGGAGACCCAGTACTTC
14 - TRBJ1-1 TRBV20-1 many CSARDNILITEAFF TGCAGTGCTAGAGATAACATTTTGATCACTGAAGCTTTCTTT
15 TRBD2 TRBJ2-7 TRBV29-1 - CSVAGLAGGPSEQYF TGCAGCGTTGCGGGACTAGCGGGAGGGCCTAGTGAGCAGTACTTC
17 TRBD2 TRBJ2-2 TRBV10-2 many CASSDLRLAENTGELFF TGCGCCAGCAGTGACCTCCGGCTAGCGGAGAACACCGGGGAGCTGTTTTTT
14 - TRBJ1-4 TRBV5-1 many CASSFETGLEKLFF TGCGCCAGCAGCTTCGAAACGGGCCTCGAAAAACTGTTTTTT
14 - TRBJ2-6 TRBV7-2 - CASSSGAQANTEAF TGTGCCAGCAGCTCAGGGGCACAGGCAAACACTGAAGCTTTC
11 - TRBJ1-2 TRBV19 - CGGGRNYGYTF TGTGGAGGAGGACGGAACTATGGCTACACCTTC
15 TRBD1 TRBJ2-7 TRBV7-8 - CASSFDRGALREQYF TGTGCCAGCAGCTTCGACAGGGGGGCCCTGAGGGAGCAGTACTTC
15 - TRBJ1-5 TRBV6-2/TRBV6-3 many CASSYSGLGNQPQHF TGTGCCAGCAGTTACTCTGGGTTAGGTAATCAGCCCCAGCATTTT
14 - TRBJ1-4 TRBV20-1 many CSARGGATNEKLFF TGCAGTGCTAGAGGTGGCGCAACTAATGAAAAACTGTTTTTT
15 - TRBJ1-1 TRBV7-9 - CASSLAGAGFTEAFF TGTGCCAGCAGCCTAGCCGGGGCAGGGTTCACTGAAGCTTTCTTT
12 - TRBJ1-5 TRBV12-3/TRBV12-4 many CASRGSEGPQHF TGTGCCAGCCGTGGGTCCGAGGGACCCCAGCATTTT
14 TRBD1 TRBJ1-4 TRBV6-5 many CASSLGQGTEKLFF TGTGCCAGCAGCTTGGGACAGGGGACTGAAAAACTGTTTTTT
14 TRBD1 TRBJ1-2 TRBV5-1 few CASTPGQVAYGYTF TGCGCCAGCACTCCCGGACAGGTTGCCTATGGCTACACCTTC
14 - TRBJ1-1 TRBV20-1 many CSARKGHMNTEAFF TGCAGTGCTAGGAAGGGGCATATGAACACTGAAGCTTTCTTT
20 TRBD1 TRBJ2-7 TRBV6-6 few CASSYRIPSSSGTGGYEQYF TGTGCCAGCAGTTACAGAATACCGTCGTCCAGCGGGACAGGGGGCTACGAGCAGTACTTC
12 - TRBJ1-5 TRBV20-1 many CSARAGNQPQHF TGCAGTGCTAGGGCAGGGAATCAGCCCCAGCATTTT
16 - TRBJ1-2 TRBV14 many CASSRVGQKVNYGYTF TGTGCCAGCAGCCGCGTCGGACAGAAAGTTAACTATGGCTACACCTTC
17 - TRBJ1-2 TRBV20-1 - CSARSAYLNTGDDGYTF TGCAGTGCTAGGTCCGCCTACCTGAACACCGGGGACGATGGCTACACCTTC
12 TRBD1 TRBJ2-7 TRBV20-1 once CSATPTGGEQYF TGCAGTGCTACGCCGACAGGGGGCGAGCAGTACTTC
11 - TRBJ2-6 TRBV11-2 - CASSLADVLTF TGTGCCAGCAGCTTAGCCGACGTCCTGACTTTC
12 - TRBJ1-5 TRBV10-3 few CAISEAEQPQHF TGTGCCATCAGTGAGGCCGAGCAGCCCCAGCATTTT
14 - TRBJ2-5 TRBV7-9 - CASTRGRIAETQYF TGTGCCAGCACCCGTGGGAGGATTGCAGAGACCCAGTACTTC
14 - TRBJ2-7 TRBV5-1 few CASSLEPGPGEQYF TGCGCCAGCAGCTTGGAGCCGGGGCCGGGCGAGCAGTACTTC
14 - TRBJ2-5 TRBV7-3 - CASSPDRAVETQYF TGTGCCAGCTCACCCGACAGAGCCGTAGAGACCCAGTACTTC
15 TRBD1 TRBJ1-5 TRBV16 - CASSQKGQGNQPQHF TGTGCCAGCAGCCAAAAGGGACAGGGGAATCAGCCCCAGCATTTT
12 TRBD1 TRBJ2-5 TRBV29-1 few CSVTGGDETQYF TGCAGCGTCACAGGGGGCGACGAGACCCAGTACTTC
15 TRBD2 TRBJ2-7 TRBV12-3/TRBV12-4 - CASSSNTSGRREQYF TGTGCCAGCAGTTCAAATACTAGCGGGAGGAGGGAGCAGTACTTC
15 TRBD1 TRBJ1-1 TRBV7-8 - CASSHWTGMNTEAFF TGTGCCAGCAGCCATTGGACAGGGATGAACACTGAAGCTTTCTTT
16 TRBD1 TRBJ1-4 TRBV5-6 once CASSQQGTSTNEKLFF TGTGCCAGCAGCCAACAGGGGACATCAACTAATGAAAAACTGTTTTTT
17 - TRBJ2-7 TRBV12-3/TRBV12-4 few CASSLGGGDRLSYEQYF TGTGCCAGCAGTTTGGGGGGTGGGGACAGATTGTCCTACGAGCAGTACTTC
13 - TRBJ1-1 TRBV29-1 - CSITAQPNTEAFF TGCAGTATTACCGCACAACCGAACACTGAAGCTTTCTTT
13 - TRBJ2-7 TRBV7-9 few CASSLIPAYEQYF TGTGCCAGCAGCTTGATCCCGGCCTACGAGCAGTACTTC
15 - TRBJ1-3 TRBV12-3/TRBV12-4 - CASSLPSGQGNTIYF TGTGCCAGCAGTCTCCCCTCAGGTCAGGGAAACACCATATATTTT
13 TRBD1 TRBJ2-7 TRBV10-1 - CAPLGTEYYEQYF TGCGCCCCCCTTGGGACAGAATACTACGAGCAGTACTTC
14 - TRBJ2-3 TRBV5-5 few CASSLGTVQGTQYF TGTGCCAGCAGCTTGGGGACCGTTCAAGGTACGCAGTATTTT
12 - TRBJ1-2 TRBV29-1 many CSAPRWPDGYTF TGCAGCGCCCCACGATGGCCGGATGGCTACACCTTC
9 - TRBJ2-6 TRBV4-1 once CASSQLPTF TGCGCCAGCAGCCAACTCCCGACTTTC
14 TRBD1 TRBJ2-5 TRBV29-1 many CSVETGTGVETQYF TGCAGCGTTGAGACCGGCACAGGGGTGGAGACCCAGTACTTC
16 - TRBJ2-5 TRBV12-1 - CASTALASGSMETQYF TGTGCCAGCACTGCTTTGGCTAGCGGGAGTATGGAGACCCAGTACTTC
14 - TRBJ2-5 TRBV29-1 many CSAKGGGGEETQYF TGCAGCGCTAAGGGGGGGGGGGGAGAGGAGACCCAGTACTTC